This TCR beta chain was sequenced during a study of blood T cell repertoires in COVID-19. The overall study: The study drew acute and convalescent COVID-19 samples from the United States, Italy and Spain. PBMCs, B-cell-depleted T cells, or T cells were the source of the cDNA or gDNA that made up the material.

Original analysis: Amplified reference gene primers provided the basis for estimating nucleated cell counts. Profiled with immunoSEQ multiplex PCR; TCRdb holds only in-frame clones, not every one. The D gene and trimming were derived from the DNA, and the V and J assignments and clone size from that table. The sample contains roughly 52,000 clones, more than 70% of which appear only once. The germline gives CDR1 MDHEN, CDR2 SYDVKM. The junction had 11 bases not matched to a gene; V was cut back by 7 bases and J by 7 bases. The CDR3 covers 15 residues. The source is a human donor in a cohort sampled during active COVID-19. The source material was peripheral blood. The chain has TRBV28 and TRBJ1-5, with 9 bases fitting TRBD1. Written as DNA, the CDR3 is TGTGCCAGCACCCCGCGGGGACAGGGAAGACAGCCCCAGCATTTT. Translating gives CASTPRGQGRQPQHF.